What follows is one T cell receptor beta chain and its context. Its antigen remains unknown. Each sample contained roughly 0.85-10 million cryopreserved PBMC, thawed before DNA extraction. These data are taken from a study of long-term antiretroviral therapy in people with HIV. Sequencing used immunoSEQ v3.0 at survey level. Per sample, sequencing targeted about 40,000-50,000 T-cell genomes. TCRdb's copy holds only in-frame clones and misses some; the assay was immunoSEQ multiplex PCR. The sample lists 15,000 to 20,000 clones, 75% to 85% seen once, with 7.5% to 9% in the top ten. Broader study findings: Blood collection from about 2003 to 2018 possibly occurred under older ART regimens. Whereas controls had wider CDR3 length ranges, HIV repertoires had narrower ones.

The CDR3 sequence is 14 residues long. Germline CDR1 is SGHDT and CDR2 is YYEEEE. Between the trimmed V and J ends, which lost 4 bases and 3 bases, there was a span of 14 bases. The V gene is TRBV5-6, the J gene TRBJ2-7; D unresolved. The source of this sequence is a man aged 25 to 40 with HIV. This specimen was unsorted PBMCs, taken at the start of antiretroviral therapy. The DNA of the CDR3 is TGTGCCAGCAGCCCCGACGGAGAATACTACGAGCAGTACTTC. It specifies CASSPDGEYYEQYF. Based on the CDR3 plus reference TRBV5-6 and TRBJ2-7, the full variable domain is DAGVTQSPTHLIKTRGQQVTLRCSPKSGHDTVSWYQQALGQGPQFIFQYYEEEERQRGNFPDRFSGHQFPNYSSELNVNALLLGDSALYLCASSPDGEYYEQYFGPGTRLTVT.